A single sample is the source of the 18 T cell receptor beta chains below, sequenced in a study of blood T cell repertoires in COVID-19. Assay: immunoSEQ multiplex PCR; the TCRdb copy retains only in-frame clones and omits some. The sample carries roughly 430,000 clones, around 90% recorded once. Sequencing was performed on PBMCs or T cells enriched from blood (not recorded which). These receptors were collected from a woman aged 40 to 55 with acute COVID-19.

The chain employs TRBV7-2 and TRBJ1-6, with D maybe TRBD1 (5 bases). This CDR3 is built from 14 residues. Deletions cut 3 bases from V and 9 bases from J, with 12 bases between. Germline V gene sequence: CDR1 SGHTA, CDR2 FQGNSA. The CDR3 DNA reads as TGTGCCAGCAGCTTCAGGGATAGGGGTTCACCCCTCCACTTT. This sequence encodes CASSFRDRGSPLHF.

This chain joins TRBV3-1 (or the pseudogene TRBV3-2) and TRBJ2-3; weak D call: TRBD2 (7 bases). From germline, CDR1 is LGHDT and CDR2 YNNKEL (reference sequence). The CDR3 has 16 amino acids. Between the trimmed V and J ends, which lost 0 bases and 4 bases, there was a span of 14 bases. CDR3 DNA: TGTGCCAGCAGCCAAGATGTGGGGGGGCTGGCAGATACGCAGTATTTT. Encoded protein: CASSQDVGGLADTQYF.

The genes are TRBV4-1 and TRBJ1-4, with TRBD1 matching 8 bases. The CDR3 extends over 14 amino acids. Trimming took 4 bases from V and 14 from J; bases not matched to a gene: 12. Germline V lookup: CDR1 MGHRA, CDR2 YSYEKL. The CDR3 nucleotides read TGCGCCAGCAGCCGCGTCCCGGGACAGGATCGGCTGTTTTTT. Its translation: CASSRVPGQDRLFF.

V usage is TRBV2 and J usage is TRBJ1-2; TRBD1 matches at 9 bases. There are 14 residues in the CDR3. J lost 4 bases, V lost 3 bases, and 3 bases had no gene match. The germline CDR1 and CDR2 sequences are SNHLY and FYNNEI. Here the CDR3 reads CASSEDRGSYGYTF. CDR3 nucleotide sequence: TGTGCCAGCAGTGAGGACAGGGGTTCCTATGGCTACACCTTC.

The V call is TRBV6-1, the J call TRBJ1-1; D not certain. V gave up 1 base and J gave up 11 bases, with 8 bases separating them. CDR3 length: 11 amino acids. From germline, CDR1 is MNHNS and CDR2 SASEGT. CDR3 nucleotides: TGTGCCAGCAGTGAAGTCCCGGGGGCTTTCTTT. It encodes CASSEVPGAFF.

The rearrangement links TRBV7-9 to TRBJ2-7; D is possibly TRBD2 (5 bases). Trimming took off 4 bases at V and 3 bases at J, with 10 bases between the two ends. CDR3 length: 13 residues. Germline loops: CDR1 SEHNR, CDR2 FQNEAQ (reference sequence). The CDR3 protein is CASSWAEGYEQYF. CDR3 nucleotide sequence: TGTGCCAGCAGCTGGGCAGAGGGCTACGAGCAGTACTTC. The full variable domain, completed using reference TRBV7-9 and TRBJ2-7, is DTGVSQNPRHKITKRGQNVTFRCDPISEHNRLYWYRQTLGQGPEFLTYFQNEAQLEKSRLLSDRFSAERPKGSFSTLEIQRTEQGDSAMYLCASSWAEGYEQYFGPGTRLTVT.

V and J are TRBV10-3 and TRBJ1-5, with D possibly TRBD1 on 6 matching bases. CDR3 length equals 15 residues. V was clipped by 2 bases and J by 4 bases, with 12 bases between them. The germline V gene has CDR1 ENHRY and CDR2 SYGVKD. CDR3 sequence (DNA): TGTGCCATCAGTGAGGTCAGGGGACCTAATCAGCCCCAGCATTTT. Translating gives CAISEVRGPNQPQHF.

The rearrangement uses TRBV5-6 and TRBJ2-3, with D possibly matching TRBD1 (6 bases). The CDR3 sequence is 16 residues long. Germline values: CDR1 SGHDT, CDR2 YYEEEE. Trimming left V 3 bases short and J 2 bases short, with 16 bases between. The chain's CDR3 is CASSSARTAPTDTQYF. The CDR3 nucleotides read TGTGCCAGCAGCTCAGCCCGGACAGCCCCCACAGATACGCAGTATTTT.

The chain carries TRBV5-1 and TRBJ2-5; no clear D. Trimming shortened V by 3 bases and J by 5 bases, and 14 bases separated the two germline ends. Germline-derived CDR1 and CDR2 are SGHRS and YFSETQ. CDR3 length equals 14 residues. The CDR3 sequence is CASSYFLAVETQYF. CDR3 in DNA: TGCGCCAGCAGCTATTTCTTGGCGGTCGAGACCCAGTACTTC.

The V call is TRBV19, the J call TRBJ2-2; TRBD1 matches 8 bases. Germline V gene data show CDR1 as LNHDA and CDR2 as SQIVND (reference sequence). The ends lost 4 bases at V and 5 bases at J; junction bases unmatched: 6. This CDR3 has 15 residues. The CDR3 DNA follows: TGTGCCAGTAGTACGACAGGGGAAGTGACCGGGGAGCTGTTTTTT. Residues: CASSTTGEVTGELFF.

The rearrangement joins TRBV7-9 to TRBJ2-7; 8 nucleotides match TRBD2. CDR1 SEHNR and CDR2 FQNEAQ come from the germline V gene (reference sequence). The V gene end was trimmed by 5 bases and the J gene end by 4 bases; junction bases not matched to a gene: 13. This CDR3 comprises 16 residues. CDR3 residues: CASSPFGTRKMYEQYF. The DNA of the CDR3 is TGTGCCAGCAGCCCCTTCGGGACTAGGAAAATGTACGAGCAGTACTTC. Full variable domain (outside the CDR3, taken from reference TRBV7-9 and TRBJ2-7): DTGVSQNPRHKITKRGQNVTFRCDPISEHNRLYWYRQTLGQGPEFLTYFQNEAQLEKSRLLSDRFSAERPKGSFSTLEIQRTEQGDSAMYLCASSPFGTRKMYEQYFGPGTRLTVT.

The chain uses TRBV6-4 and TRBJ2-7, with D unclear. V lost 11 bases, J lost 0 bases, and 14 bases lay in between. Germline V gene lookup returns CDR1 MRHNA and CDR2 SNTAGT. The CDR3 is made up of 13 amino acids. The CDR3 sequence is CASALESSYEQYF. The CDR3 DNA follows: TGTGCCTCAGCACTGGAGAGCTCCTACGAGCAGTACTTC.

The chain is built from TRBV28 and TRBJ1-5, with D possibly matching TRBD1 (5 bases). The CDR3 consists of 16 residues. V lost 5 bases, J lost 1 base, and 15 bases lay in between. Germline CDR1 reads MDHEN; CDR2 reads SYDVKM. CDR3 sequence: CASSPSRQSSNQPQHF. As DNA, the CDR3 is TGTGCCAGCAGTCCCTCGAGACAGTCAAGCAATCAGCCCCAGCATTTT.

This clone was picked up a small number of times. The rearrangement joins TRBV10-1 to TRBJ2-3; 8 positions agree with TRBD2. V lost 3 bases to trimming and J lost 2 bases; unmatched junction nucleotides: 4. CDR1 and CDR2 (germline): WNHNN, SYGVQD (reference sequence). The CDR3 is 15 residues long. CDR3 sequence (DNA): TGCGCCAGCAGTGACAGCGGGAGACTCACAGATACGCAGTATTTT. Translation gives CASSDSGRLTDTQYF.

The chain links TRBV11-2 to TRBJ1-2, with a weak D call TRBD1 (5 bases). CDR3 size: 12 residues. Germline assignment: CDR1 SGHAT and CDR2 FQNNGV. Trimming removed 6 bases from V and 5 bases from J, with 10 bases in between. The chain's CDR3 is CASSEGRYGYTF. In DNA, the CDR3 is TGTGCCAGCAGTGAGGGGAGGTATGGCTACACCTTC.

This rearrangement joins TRBV5-1 to TRBJ2-5, with 9 bases that match TRBD2. Germline CDR1 reads SGHRS; CDR2 reads YFSETQ. This CDR3 contains 15 residues. V dropped 4 bases and J dropped 4; count of bases not matched to a gene: 8. CDR3 in amino acids: CASSTESLAGETQYF. CDR3 DNA sequence: TGCGCCAGCAGCACCGAATCACTAGCGGGAGAGACCCAGTACTTC.

This chain links TRBV6-2 or TRBV6-3 with TRBJ2-1; 8 bases match TRBD2. This CDR3 spans 20 amino acids. Germline assignment: CDR1 MNHEY and CDR2 SVGEGT. The J segment lost 1 base and the V segment lost 4 bases, leaving 18 bases of the junction unmatched. CDR3 in amino acids: CASSSPRKSGGPGSYNEQFF. DNA of the CDR3: TGTGCCAGCAGTTCCCCCCGGAAGAGCGGGGGCCCAGGGTCCTACAATGAGCAGTTCTTC.

The V and J genes are TRBV19 and TRBJ1-2; no firm D call. This CDR3 comprises 13 residues. V shed 3 bases and J shed 5 bases, with 10 bases lying between them. Germline CDR1 LNHDA, CDR2 SQIVND (reference sequence). Written as DNA, the CDR3 is TGTGCCAGTAGTATTTTTGCCACTTATGGCTACACCTTC. It encodes CASSIFATYGYTF.